The entry below gives a single TCR beta chain sequence along with its context. CDR3 size: 13 residues. Trimming took off 7 bases at V and 2 bases at J, with 12 bases between the two ends. Germline V CDR1 and CDR2: LNHNV, YYDKDF (reference sequence). These data belong to a study of blood T cell repertoires in COVID-19. Study context: Samples representing acute and convalescent COVID-19 were sourced from the United States, Italy and Spain. PBMCs, B-cell-depleted T cells, or T cells provided the cDNA or gDNA that made up the material.

Study processing details: Nucleated cell counts were estimated from reference gene primer amplification. Using immunoSEQ multiplex PCR, the repertoire was profiled, and TCRdb retains in-frame clones only, with some absent. V and J calls and clone size are as listed in that table; D and trimming were resolved from the DNA. This sample has around 200,000 clones; about 86% occur once, and the top ten carry less than 3.5%. This chain connects TRBV15 to TRBJ2-7; tentatively, D is TRBD1 (5 bases). This clonotype originated in a middle-aged man with active or convalescent COVID-19. Material: peripheral blood. For the CDR3, the DNA is TGTGCCACCAACCAGGGTTACACCTACGAGCAGTACTTC. Protein sequence: CATNQGYTYEQYF.